This T cell receptor (beta chain) comes out of a study of T-cell reconstitution after alpha-beta-depleted transplantation in children. General study results and limits: The origin of high day-60 TCRbeta diversity in some patients lay in surviving recipient T cells and thymic progenitors. T-cell numbers and diversity one year post-transplant derived largely from freshly generated T cells. Reportedly, alpha-beta T cells present about two months post-transplant originated from several hundred expanded clones of graft origin.

Points on this clonotype: Its antigen remains unknown.

V shed 0 bases and J shed 1 base, with 12 bases lying between them. The germline V gene encodes CDR1 SGHRS and CDR2 YFSETQ. The CDR3 extends over 16 amino acids. Unique molecular identifiers were incorporated when the TCRbeta library was constructed. From the PCR reads, TCRdb called clonotypes with MiXCR, one entry per CDR3 protein. The repertoire holds about 200,000 distinct CDR3 sequences, with roughly 9.1% as singletons. V usage is TRBV5-1 and J usage is TRBJ2-3; D ambiguous. The sequencing here drew on PBMCs, mostly from graft donor cells, taken 360 days after TCRalphabeta/CD19-depleted stem cell transplant. The sequence derives from a male patient aged 2-15 years who had a stem cell transplant for acute myeloid leukemia, so the T cells may come from the graft donor. The DNA for the CDR3 is TGCGCCAGCAGCTTGGTAATAAGCGTGGGCACAGATACGCAGTATTTT. This sequence encodes CASSLVISVGTDTQYF.